This TCR beta chain was documented in a study of shared clonotypes between healthy human individuals (dated by TCRdb to the early 2020s). At the level of the whole study: The cohort included a few men and a couple of women between 18 and 49 years of age. Blood TCR repertoires of a handful of healthy adults were deeply sequenced to estimate repertoire size and the extent of clonotype sharing between individuals. Per donor, leukapheresis produced somewhere between about 0.85 and 9.5 billion PBMCs. Different laboratories and diverse techniques were used to prepare libraries and sequence TCR repertoires, to increase sequencing depth and limit assay-specific biases. For each donor, CD4 naive and CD4 memory were each run on three plates, CD8 naive on two plates, and CD8 memory on one plate.

The CDR3, cysteine through phenylalanine, is 11 amino acids long. Solely the CDR3 DNA is kept, with 33 bases framed from the first base. V and J lose 6 bases and 12 bases, and a span of 15 bases separates them. Here is what the overall study found, with its caveats: Even with the large sequencing depth, rarefaction of the sorted-subset datasets indicated that sequencing was incomplete. Based on pairwise subsampling, the degree of clonotype sharing among donors was expected to be affected by sequencing depth. Sampling was restricted to blood, and TCR repertoires in tissues likely differ from the TCR repertoires found in blood. Because the study included only a small number of donors, the genetic and exposure-history diversity represented was limited. Naive subsets generally had larger estimated clonotype richness than memory subsets did. Clonotypes shared by all four sorted-subset donors showed higher generation probabilities than non-shared clonotypes. Approximately 5% of naive CD4, approximately 3.7% of naive CD8, about 2.5% of memory CD4, and less than 0.45% of memory CD8 clonotypes were shared across several donors.

Of note for this clone: Its cognate antigen has yet to be identified. There are no base qualities to consult, and no much larger clone falls within one base.

TCR CDR3 regions were amplified from genomic DNA by multiplex PCR using the deep immunoSEQ assay. For each cell subset, the extracted genomic DNA was distributed evenly across all wells of several immunoSEQ 96-well plates, and each plate served as one replicate. For sorted subsets, approximately 210 ng genomic DNA, equal to 25,000 to 35,000 T cell genomes, was loaded into each replicate PCR. The purified libraries were quantified using a Qubit 3.0 fluorometer, sized with a Bioanalyzer 2100, and then quantified again using the KAPA Library Quantification kit. Each immunoSEQ 96-well plate was sequenced on its own single-read 150-cycle Illumina NextSeq 550 flow cell. The authors' pipeline ran thus. Because the immunoSEQ output included only junctional sequences and no quality scores, the filtering could not be the same as the filtering used for full-length reads. To assign V/J genes and CDR3, sequences were annotated using PyIR, a Python wrapper for IgBLAST v1.9, with IMGT germline references. Reads were removed for weak V/J assignments (E-value above 1e-6), missing CDR3, stop codons, out-of-frame junctions, or ambiguous translated residues. V3J clonotypes were defined as sequences sharing the same inferred V gene, J gene, and CDR3 amino acid sequence. Percentage overlap between repertoires was computed as shared unique clonotypes divided by the size of the smaller repertoire. RTK rarefaction, the Chao1 estimator, and Recon v2.1 estimates of unobserved clonotypes were used to assess repertoire richness. Generation probabilities were computed with OLGA for all TCRbeta clonotypes obtained by the gDNA method from four donors. TCRdb provides this immuneACCESS table in a form limited to in-frame rearrangements. Some clones are lacking; in checked studies, under half of them reflect an unresolved V gene, and why the rest are absent is not known. Clone size and V and J calls were adopted from that table, with D and trimming inferred from the DNA. The sample table contains millions of clones; only one count was recorded for under 95% of them. Together, the top ten hold over 1.5% of the sample.

CD8 naive samples were obtained by positive selection for CCR7 among CD45RO-negative cells, yielding a CD45RA+CCR7+ population from which TemRA cells were excluded. The donors were healthy, HIV-negative adults with no recently reported acute infections or vaccinations. Every donor was a Caucasian adult residing in Nashville, Tennessee, USA. After blood collection by leukapheresis, PBMCs were isolated using Ficoll-Histopaque density gradient centrifugation and then cryopreserved in the vapor phase of liquid nitrogen. Purity and quantity of every magnetically sorted T cell population were checked by analytical flow cytometry. Genomic DNA was isolated from each sorted fraction and quantified by UV absorbance on a Nanodrop 2000c.

Here the chain combines TRBV23-1 and TRBJ2-7; the D region possibly corresponds to TRBD1 (6 bases align). TRBV23-1 is an ORF, with its function uncertain. The clonotype originates from a man aged 18 to 29 in good health. Some clones in this sample may be carry-over from other donors' samples. The sequencing sample was made of naive CD8+ T cells from PBMCs. Per the publication, the cell subset or site label means: CD45RA+CCR7+. The DNA reads as follows: TGCGCCAGCAGACAACAGGGTGCTCTGTACTTC. It translates as CASRQQGALYF.